This TCR beta chain was recovered during a study of cytomegalovirus exposure and HLA in healthy donors. Regarding the study as a whole: Per a prior analysis, the majority of TCR beta V segments were productive roughly 90% or roughly 30% of the time.

A word on this clone: Its antigen is unknown.

Primers included in the PCR were 60 Vbeta and 13 Jbeta primers. Clones were sequenced by immunoSEQ multiplex PCR, and TCRdb holds only the in-frame ones, with some missing. The table for this sample gives around 100,000 clones. Germline V lookup: CDR1 MGHDK, CDR2 SYGVNS. CDR3 length equals 13 residues. The ends were cut back, 4 bases at V and 9 bases at J, with 12 bases in the middle. This clonotype was obtained from a man aged 25-45 years in good health and CMV-seronegative. Sequencing used PBMCs. The J gene is TRBJ1-4, the V gene TRBV25-1, with TRBD1 as a possible D gene (5 bases). The CDR3 here is CASSADSVQKLFF. DNA for the CDR3: TGTGCCAGCAGTGCCGACAGTGTACAAAAACTGTTTTTT.